The T cell receptor (beta chain) under discussion was sequenced for a study of beta chain features in type 1 diabetes. Sequencing targeted expressed TCRB transcripts, as all isolated RNA had been reverse transcribed. Only in-frame clones appear in the TCRdb table, and some are missing; sequencing was by immunoSEQ multiplex PCR. Found here are around 350,000 clones, 10% to 15% of them singletons; the top ten hold approximately 0.015%. A CD45RO/CCR7/CD25/CD127/CD95/CD27 panel sorted naive, central memory, regulatory and stem cell-like memory CD4+ cells. CDR1 and CDR2 from the germline V gene are SGHTA and FQGNSA. J lost 5 bases, V lost 3 bases, and 5 bases had no gene match. The CDR3 extends over 15 amino acids.

The sample taken for sequencing was naive CD4+ T cells from blood. This sequence joins TRBV7-2 and TRBJ2-1; 9 positions agree with TRBD1. The TCR sequence derives from a man between 18 and 29 years old in good health. Here the CDR3 reads CASSFAGTGHNEQFF. CDR3 in DNA: TGTGCCAGCAGCTTCGCCGGGACAGGGCACAATGAGCAGTTCTTC.